One sample yielded the 23 T cell receptor beta chains listed below, sequenced in a study of T cell responses to AZD1222 COVID-19 vaccine (dated by TCRdb to the early 2020s). The sample's time point label is to be understood as: about 28 days (+/-7) after the second vaccine dose. Library prep was done by the immunoSEQ multiplex PCR assay. In TCRdb, the immuneACCESS table is reduced to in-frame sequences with V and J assigned. These tables do not hold every clone; where another copy was compared, an unresolved V gene accounts for under half, and the others remain unexplained. This sample holds over 110,000 clones; roughly 90% were observed only once. Around 1.6% of the sample goes to the ten largest clones. The material sequenced was peripheral blood, taken 28 days after the second AZD1222 dose. Receptors were obtained from an adult who received the AZD1222 COVID-19 vaccine.

This clone was seen just once. J is TRBJ2-5 and V is TRBV7-2; 11 bases line up with TRBD2. CDR1 and CDR2 (germline): SGHTA, FQGNSA. V lost 1 base, J lost 5 bases, and 9 bases stayed unmatched. This CDR3 region has 17 residues. CDR3: CASSLGTTSGGSETQYF. CDR3 sequence (DNA): TGTGCCAGCAGCTTAGGGACTACTAGCGGGGGTTCGGAGACCCAGTACTTC.

With regard to this clone: The same CDR3 can be traced to other DNA sequences in this sample. The chain links TRBV9 to TRBJ2-1; the match to TRBD1 covers 10 bases. From germline, CDR1 is SGDLS and CDR2 YYNGEE. V was clipped by 0 bases and J by 6 bases; unmatched bases: 3. The CDR3 is 15 residues long. CDR3 bases: TGTGCCAGCAGCGTAGGGACAGGGGGGCGCAATGAGCAGTTCTTC. This translates into CASSVGTGGRNEQFF.

The V and J genes are TRBV19 and TRBJ2-5, with TRBD1 identical over 7 bases. Germline loops: CDR1 LNHDA, CDR2 SQIVND (reference sequence). This CDR3 has 14 residues. Trimming at V came to 6 bases and at J to 1 base, leaving 5 bases not matched to a gene. The CDR3 loop is CASRGQYFQETQYF. CDR3 nucleotide sequence: TGTGCCAGTAGGGGACAGTATTTCCAAGAGACCCAGTACTTC. Together with reference TRBV19 and TRBJ2-5, the CDR3 gives the full variable domain: DGGITQSPKYLFRKEGQNVTLSCEQNLNHDAMYWYRQDPGQGLRLIYYSQIVNDFQKGDIAEGYSVSREKKESFPLTVTSAQKNPTAFYLCASRGQYFQETQYFGPGTRLLVL.

The chain uses TRBV7-9 and TRBJ2-7; 7 positions match TRBD1. V shed 5 bases and J 0 bases; nucleotides not matched to a gene: 4. The CDR3 length is 14 residues. Looked up from germline, CDR1 is SEHNR and CDR2 is FQNEAQ (reference sequence). This CDR3 reads CASSLGGPSYEQYF. The CDR3 DNA reads TGTGCCAGCAGCCTAGGGGGCCCCTCCTACGAGCAGTACTTC.

V is TRBV5-1 and J is TRBJ2-2; D may be TRBD1 (6 bases). Germline CDR1 reads SGHRS; CDR2 reads YFSETQ. With 0 bases removed from V and 6 bases from J, the gap between germline ends came to 15 bases. CDR3 length: 16 residues. Here the CDR3 DNA reads TGCGCCAGCAGCTTGGGGCAGGGGAGAGTTGCCGGGGAGCTGTTTTTT. This translates into CASSLGQGRVAGELFF.

This clone was seen just once. The chain links TRBV10-3 to TRBJ2-7; 8 bases fit TRBD2. This CDR3 has 15 amino acids. J lost 10 bases, V lost 3 bases, and 14 bases had no gene match. Germline lookup yields CDR1 ENHRY and CDR2 SYGVKD. In DNA form, the CDR3 reads TGTGCCATCAGTGATTCCGGGGGGGGAGTTAAGGGACAGTACGTC. Translating it yields CAISDSGGGVKGQYV.

The rearrangement joins TRBV9 to TRBJ2-7, with 8 bases that match TRBD2. The CDR3 is 16 residues long. With 0 bases clipped from V and 4 bases from J, the junction kept 9 bases outside the gene matches. The germline gives CDR1 SGDLS, CDR2 YYNGEE. CDR3 DNA sequence: TGTGCCAGCAGCGTAGAAAAGGTAGCGGGATCTTACGAGCAGTACTTC. Translating it yields CASSVEKVAGSYEQYF.

The chain employs TRBV27 and TRBJ1-6; D possibly corresponds to TRBD1 (5 bases). Germline V CDR1 and CDR2: MNHEY, SMNVEV (reference sequence). The CDR3 spans 15 residues. V was shortened by 8 bases and J by 5 bases, with 16 bases between the two germline ends. The CDR3 sequence: CASSTSGQDNSPLHF. CDR3 DNA: TGTGCCAGCTCTACGAGCGGACAAGATAATTCACCCCTCCACTTT.

There are many counts of this clone. The chain recombines TRBV28 with TRBJ1-1; D remains unclear. Looked up from germline, CDR1 is MDHEN and CDR2 is SYDVKM. The CDR3 totals 12 residues. Deletions cut 9 bases from V and 5 bases from J, with 13 bases between. CDR3 loop: CASITGRTEAFF. As DNA, the CDR3 is TGTGCCAGTATTACTGGGAGAACTGAAGCTTTCTTT.

This clone was seen more than once but under ten times. The rearrangement uses TRBV19 and TRBJ1-4, with D unclear. The V and J ends lost 4 bases and 1 base respectively, with 7 bases between them. Germline V lookup: CDR1 LNHDA, CDR2 SQIVND (reference sequence). The CDR3 has 14 amino acids. CDR3: CASSTGLTNEKLFF. The CDR3 DNA sequence: TGTGCCAGTAGTACGGGGTTAACTAATGAAAAACTGTTTTTT.

This clone was seen a single time. The chain uses TRBV6-5 and TRBJ1-4; 7 bases match TRBD1. This CDR3 is built from 15 residues. Per germline, CDR1 MNHEY and CDR2 SVGAGI. The V and J ends lost 6 bases and 3 bases, in that order; junction bases with no gene match: 7. CDR3 bases: TGTGCCAGCAGCCGCAACAGGGGTCCTAATGAAAAACTGTTTTTT. Encoded protein: CASSRNRGPNEKLFF.

The CDR3 sequence is CASSPNTDTQYF. The CDR3 DNA follows: TGTGCCAGCTCCCCGAACACAGATACGCAGTATTTT. This rearrangement joins TRBV2 to TRBJ2-3; D ambiguous. The length of the CDR3 is 12 residues. Trimming left V 8 bases short and J 2 bases short, with 8 bases between. From germline, CDR1 is SNHLY and CDR2 FYNNEI. Together with reference TRBV2 and TRBJ2-3, the CDR3 gives the full variable domain: EPEVTQTPSHQVTQMGQEVILRCVPISNHLYFYWYRQILGQKVEFLVSFYNNEISEKSEIFDDQFSVERPDGSNFTLKIRSTKLEDSAMYFCASSPNTDTQYFGPGTRLTVL.

The chain carries TRBV5-4 and TRBJ1-1, with a tentative D call TRBD1 (5 bases). V lost 0 bases to trimming and J lost 3 bases, with 18 bases between them. There are 17 residues in the CDR3. The germline V gene encodes CDR1 SGHNT and CDR2 YYREEE (reference sequence). The CDR3 is CASSLEQGWGMDTEAFF. The DNA of the CDR3 is TGTGCCAGCAGCTTGGAGCAGGGATGGGGGATGGACACTGAAGCTTTCTTT.

CDR3 bases: TGTGCCAGCAGCGTAGGGGCAGGGGGAGACTCTGGAAACACCATATATTTT. Its protein is CASSVGAGGDSGNTIYF. The chain carries TRBV9 and TRBJ1-3, with 7 bases matching TRBD1. This CDR3 has 17 residues. J lost 0 bases, V lost 0 bases, and 6 bases had no gene match. The V gene's germline CDR1 is SGDLS and CDR2 YYNGEE.

The V and J genes are TRBV5-1 and TRBJ1-6; D not certain. The V and J ends lost 4 bases and 3 bases respectively, with 11 bases between them. Germline lookup yields CDR1 SGHRS and CDR2 YFSETQ. The length of the CDR3 is 15 residues. CDR3 in amino acids: CASSPDGHYNSPLHF. The CDR3 DNA sequence: TGCGCCAGCAGCCCGGACGGCCACTATAATTCACCCCTCCACTTT.

V and J are TRBV7-2 and TRBJ1-3; 11 bases map to TRBD1. The CDR3 has 15 amino acids. Germline V CDR1 and CDR2: SGHTA, FQGNSA. The V and J ends lost 5 bases and 6 bases, in that order; junction bases with no gene match: 6. CDR3 sequence: CASSNGGQGVNTIYF. In DNA form, the CDR3 reads TGTGCCAGCAGCAACGGGGGACAGGGGGTAAACACCATATATTTT. The full variable domain, in which reference TRBV7-2 and TRBJ1-3 provide the parts outside the CDR3, is GAGVSQSPSNKVTEKGKDVELRCDPISGHTALYWYRQSLGQGLEFLIYFQGNSAPDKSGLPSDRFSAERTGGSVSTLTIQRTQQEDSAVYLCASSNGGQGVNTIYFGEGSWLTVV.

V and J are TRBV6-5 and TRBJ1-5; 9 positions agree with TRBD1. J was trimmed by 4 bases and V by 6 bases; bases with no gene match: 7. Germline V lookup: CDR1 MNHEY, CDR2 SVGAGI. The CDR3 is made up of 15 amino acids. DNA of the CDR3: TGTGCCAGCAGAGCCACAGGGGGCGCAAATCAGCCCCAGCATTTT. Protein sequence: CASRATGGANQPQHF.

The rearrangement joins TRBV24-1 to TRBJ2-3; 10 bases are a match to TRBD2. There are 16 residues in the CDR3. The V and J ends lost 5 bases and 7 bases, in that order; junction bases with no gene match: 11. Germline V gene data show CDR1 as KGHDR and CDR2 as SFDVKD. The CDR3, as DNA: TGTGCCACCAGTGGGGGCTCTAGCGGGAGTGTGAATACGCAGTATTTT. This codes for CATSGGSSGSVNTQYF.

Notes on this clone: At one boundary the junction diverges from the germline segment, which might be a read error. This chain joins TRBV7-7 and TRBJ2-2; TRBD1 matches 7 bases. Germline V CDR1 and CDR2: SSHAT, FNYEAQ (reference sequence). The CDR3 is 15 amino acids. The CDR3 spells CASSQTGTGAGELFF. The CDR3 coding sequence is TGTGCTAGCAGCCAAACCGGCACAGGGGCCGGGGAGCTGTTTTTT.

The CDR3 coding sequence is TGCAGCGTTGGGGAGTCCGAGCAGTACTTC. Translation gives CSVGESEQYF. This chain connects TRBV29-1 to TRBJ2-7, with TRBD2 as a possible D gene (5 bases). The CDR3 runs to 10 residues. V was cut by 4 bases and J by 6 bases, with 7 bases left in between. Germline loops: CDR1 SQVTM, CDR2 ANQGSEA.

This chain connects TRBV7-8 to TRBJ1-2; TRBD1 matches at 11 bases. J was trimmed by 5 bases and V by 3 bases; bases with no gene match: 2. Germline loops: CDR1 SGHVS, CDR2 FQNEAQ. The CDR3 loop spans 14 amino acids. The CDR3 region has the DNA TGTGCCAGCAGCTTGGGGACAGGGGGGTATGGCTACACCTTC. Protein: CASSLGTGGYGYTF.

J is TRBJ2-7 and V is TRBV5-4, with D possibly being TRBD2 (6 bases). The germline V and J ends were trimmed by 3 bases and 0 bases, with 10 bases remaining between them. Germline V gene sequence: CDR1 SGHNT, CDR2 YYREEE (reference sequence). CDR3 size: 14 residues. CDR3 sequence reads: CASSSGTPSYEQYF. DNA of the CDR3: TGTGCCAGCAGCTCCGGGACTCCCTCCTACGAGCAGTACTTC.

V is TRBV27 and J is TRBJ1-1; 9 bases align to TRBD1. The germline CDR1 and CDR2 sequences are MNHEY and SMNVEV (reference sequence). Trimming removed 2 bases from V and 4 bases from J; junction bases left unmatched: 5. This CDR3 is built from 15 residues. The CDR3 sequence is CASSLLGQGLTEAFF. In DNA form, the CDR3 reads TGTGCCAGCAGTTTACTGGGACAGGGTCTCACTGAAGCTTTCTTT.